The T cell receptor beta chain described here comes from a study of CD8 T cells in Susac syndrome. Study conclusions and caveats: As the study acknowledged, the number of individuals who were part of its TCR sequencing and HLA analysis was relatively small.

Trimming shortened V by 2 bases and J by 1 base, and 15 bases separated the two germline ends. Germline values: CDR1 MNHEY, CDR2 SMNVEV (reference sequence). This CDR3 comprises 17 residues. CD8+ and CD4+ T cells circulating in blood were sequenced for TCR beta. An amount of RNA that ranged from roughly 0.45 to 1 ug was reverse transcribed with random hexamers. The immunoSEQ assay covered 54 Vbeta and 13 Jbeta segments for CDR3. MiXCR, run by TCRdb on the immunoSEQ multiplex PCR reads, gives a single entry per CDR3 protein. The sample consists of about 120,000 distinct CDR3 sequences, roughly 94% of them appearing once. For this clonotype: Its antigen is not known.

The source material was CD4+ T cells from PBMCs. The TCR comes from a human donor with multiple sclerosis. The chain recombines TRBV27 with TRBJ1-5; D not certain. CDR3 in amino acids: CASSLRVSKLSNQPQHF. The CDR3 coding sequence is TGTGCCAGCAGTTTAAGGGTATCAAAGCTGAGCAATCAGCCCCAGCATTTT.